The sequence of this T cell receptor (beta chain) was determined in a study of T cell repertoires in cytomegalovirus infection (dated by TCRdb to about 2019). Turning to the overall study: Alongside well-studied HLA-B-restricted epitopes, the peptide stimulations were aimed at recently identified HLA-C-restricted CMV epitopes, whose presentation resists viral immunomodulation. Because public TCR beta signatures pointed to carriage of CMV infection together with the matching HLA type, the HLA type of each donor mattered for the analysis. Beyond this particular receptor, the publication reports: The ex vivo response was dominated by HLA-C-restricted CMV-specific TCR beta clonotypes, which also provided the single most frequent clonotype in two of eight donors. In both this cohort and an independent roughly 350-donor cohort, the cumulative frequency of public TCR beta family members distinguished carriers of CMV infection plus the relevant HLA type.

The cysteine opens and the phenylalanine closes a CDR3 of 14 amino acids. The only DNA kept is the CDR3, 42 bases in frame from the first base. The germline V and J ends show losses of 4 bases and 2 bases respectively, and no gene match explains 2 bases of the junction. As encoded in the germline V gene, CDR1 is SGHTA while CDR2 is FQGNSA. The sample was run on an Illumina HiSeq 1500. TCRdb reprocessed the public reads (quality trimming at Q25 with fastp, clone calling with MiXCR) and kept in-frame beta chains. Rows are combined by CDR3 protein, so each entry shows the most common genes and DNA. This sample is represented by around 70,000 distinct CDR3 sequences; roughly 28% of them were singletons. The ten largest account for 45% to 75% of the sample. Details on this clonotype: No cognate antigen has been identified for it. Within one base of it there is no much larger clone, and no base qualities were kept.

The meaning of the sample's treatment or condition label: in vitro stimulation with specific CMV peptide epitopes to enrich CMV-specific T cells. The sequenced sample was CD8+ T cells from cultured PBMCs, obtained from culture after CMV antigen stimulation. Rearrangement joined TRBV7-2 to TRBJ2-7, with 10 middle bases fitting TRBD2. The clonotype was recovered from a human donor in good health (CMV status not recorded). Some clones in this sample may be carry-over from other donors' samples. The sequence in DNA is TGTGCCAGCAGCTCCCTAGCGGGGGCCTACGAGCAGTACTTC. It encodes CASSSLAGAYEQYF.